Sequencing of this TCR beta chain was carried out in a study of blood T cells in healthy people across ages. With a J-beta primer mix and a sample-barcoded 5' primer, a second PCR ran about 7 to 12 cycles. Each cDNA was tagged by a template-switch adaptor containing 12 random nucleotides. TCRdb recomputed calls from the 5' RACE reads with MiXCR, one row per CDR3 protein. The table records fewer than 2,000,000 distinct CDR3 sequences, around 35% of them present only once. At least 6 million PBMCs were isolated per sample. Regarding the study as a whole: Roughly linearly, TCR beta diversity per million T cells fell as age increased.

Trimming removed 5 bases from V and 7 bases from J, with 24 bases in between. CDR3 length: 16 amino acids. The V gene's germline CDR1 is SGHAT and CDR2 FQNNGV. As to this clonotype: What it recognizes is unknown.

This clonotype was sampled from a woman aged 25 to 39 in good health. The material sequenced was blood. This chain uses TRBV11-2 with TRBJ2-7, with D perhaps given as TRBD1 or TRBD2 (6 bases each). This CDR3 reads CASSPGPGADSGEQYF. CDR3 in DNA: TGTGCCAGCAGCCCGGGACCGGGGGCAGACTCTGGGGAGCAGTACTTC.